This record covers a single TCR beta chain. Its cognate antigen has yet to be identified. One end of the junction does not line up with germline, which may come from a read error. Total RNA and DNA were co-extracted from around 18-30 mg of bulk tissue with the AllPrep DNA/RNA mini kit, without cell sorting. A handful of patients with histopathologically diagnosed primary liver carcinoma underwent surgical resection in China between late 2015 and 2016. At the time of sampling, the patients were treatment-naive and had chronic HBV infection. Each tumor was sampled at five spatially separated regions: the superior, inferior, left-lateral and right-lateral poles and the tumor centre. Histology showed that every tumor sample contained more than 80% viable tumor cells. Fresh tumor and adjacent tissue pieces were bisected; one half was stored in RNAlater at -80°C, the other sent for histology. A constant-region primer and ProtoScript II reverse transcriptase were used to reverse-transcribe TCRbeta-specific cDNA from around 530 ng total RNA. Construction of the TCRbeta libraries relied on three nested rounds of multiplex PCR, following a slightly modified ARM-PCR procedure. Each of the first two PCR rounds ran for around 10 cycles using multiplex TRBV1-TRBV30 forward primers together with a Cbeta reverse primer. Sample barcodes and Illumina adapters were attached in a final 25-cycle PCR using Deep VentR polymerase. Before sequencing, amplicons between 200 and 500 bp were purified from gel using a QIAquick gel extraction kit. An Illumina HiSeq 2500 was used to sequence the TCRbeta amplicons with 250-bp paired-end reads. Concerning the study's data processing: To recover full CDR3 sequences, reads were quality-trimmed using Trimmomatic v0.33 and paired reads were then merged using FLASH v1.2.11. V, D and J germline segments were assigned to the rearranged TCRbeta sequences using MiGEC v1.2.1b. Clonotype statistics and Shannon-Wiener diversity indices were computed with VDJtools v1.0.0. To reduce sampling bias, subsequent analyses other than the diversity analysis used only the 250 most abundant clonotypes in each sample. TCRdb cleaned the public reads at Q25 with fastp, built clones with MiXCR and kept in-frame beta chains. Under each unique CDR3 protein, matching rows form one entry showing the most common genes and DNA. What appears here as the V and J calls and clone size reflects TCRdb's work, not the paper's. The sample contains under 45,000 distinct CDR3 sequences, over 65% of them found a single time. The top ten clonotypes cover under 20% of the sample.

The data derive from a study of tumor-infiltrating lymphocytes in primary liver carcinoma (dated by TCRdb to 2017 to 2019). General notes on the study: Of the five patients (three men and two women, aged 30 to 69 years), four had hepatocellular carcinoma and one had combined HCC and intrahepatic cholangiocarcinoma. The tumors of the five patients were staged as T1-T3 N0M0, with maximum diameters ranging from roughly 4 to 10 cm. To link TCRbeta repertoire diversity with the local molecular phenotype, the approximately 25 tumor region samples were profiled using Agilent mRNA microarrays. A total of 35 or so specimens from 5 patients, comprising about 25 tumor regions, 5 adjacent noncancerous liver tissues and 5 peripheral blood samples, were covered by TCRbeta repertoire sequencing. Repertoires from technical replicates were highly reproducible, with mean shared-clone rates about 0.91 and correlation coefficients above 0.95. For each liver tumor, the study sampled five regions along with adjacent normal tissue and blood, and applied TCRbeta repertoire sequencing, expression microarrays and whole-exome sequencing. Roughly 3.5 to 8 million productive TCRbeta reads were obtained per sample, and no significant difference in read depth was found between tissue types.

General findings and caveats noted by the study authors: The study included only five patients, and the authors note findings should be validated in a larger study. Only about 7.5-25% of top clones were found in all five regions of a tumor, suggesting spatial heterogeneity of tumor-infiltrating T cells. Because only the TCR beta chain was sequenced and unpaired alpha chains were not captured, true repertoire diversity is likely underestimated. Repertoire overlap was higher between tumor regions (mean around 36%) than tumor-adjacent (around 17%) or tumor-blood (14%) pairs, consistent with antigen-driven expansion. Bulk unsorted samples precluded comparing CD4+ and CD8+ T cell repertoires. Compared with blood, tumors had a significantly larger share of the repertoire taken up by the top 250 clones (p = 0.039).

From the cysteine up to the phenylalanine, the CDR3 has a length of 17 residues. The kept DNA is CDR3 alone, 51 bases in frame from the first base. Sequencing was performed on liver tumor tissue from sampling region 4. The label giving this sample's cell subset or site can be read as: tumor region T4, right-lateral pole. The sequence derives from a man between 40 and 49 years old with primary liver carcinoma and hepatitis B virus infection. Recombination joined TRBV12-3 or TRBV12-4 with TRBJ1-5; TRBD1 is a weak D gene call, 5 bases matching. The CDR3 loop reads CPNSRLSGSNSNQPRHF. The DNA sequence is TGTCCCAACAGCCGCCTTTCAGGGAGCAATAGCAATCAGCCCCGGCATTTT.